Following are 11 T cell receptor beta chains from one sample sequenced in a study of breast tumors, draining lymph nodes, adjacent tissues. TCRdb itself ran the multiplex PCR reads through MiXCR, one entry per CDR3 protein. The sample yields about 15,000 distinct CDR3 sequences, around 50% seen once. The sample consisted of tumor-adjacent breast tissue. These receptors were obtained from a female donor with breast cancer. Some clones in this sample may be carry-over from other donors' samples.

The chain couples TRBV6-5 to TRBJ2-7; a weak D match, TRBD2 (5 bases). Germline loops: CDR1 MNHEY, CDR2 SVGAGI. The CDR3 covers 13 residues. V shed 6 bases and J shed 2 bases, with 11 bases lying between them. The CDR3 sequence is CASSQDGTYEQYF. The CDR3 region has the DNA TGTGCCAGCAGCCAAGACGGGACCTACGAGCAGTACTTC.

V usage is TRBV2 and J usage is TRBJ2-7, with TRBD1 identical over 9 bases. V lost 6 bases to trimming and J lost 4 bases; unmatched junction nucleotides: 1. Germline CDR1 is SNHLY and CDR2 is FYNNEI. The CDR3 has 12 amino acids. CDR3 coding DNA: TGTGCCAGCAGGGACAGGGGTTACGAGCAGTACTTC. Amino acid sequence: CASRDRGYEQYF.

This clonotype has a single count. The chain has TRBV7-2 and TRBJ2-1; TRBD2 agrees at 14 bases. The germline V gene encodes CDR1 SGHTA and CDR2 FQGNSA. The CDR3 is 16 residues long. J lost 8 bases, V lost 5 bases, and 8 bases had no gene match. The CDR3: CASSGTSGRWFDEQFF. The CDR3 bases are TGTGCCAGCAGCGGGACTAGCGGGAGATGGTTCGATGAGCAGTTCTTC.

The V and J genes are TRBV10-3 and TRBJ2-7, with 7 bases aligning to TRBD1. Trimming removed 5 bases from V and 2 bases from J; junction bases left unmatched: 9. Per germline, CDR1 ENHRY and CDR2 SYGVKD. CDR3 length: 15 amino acids. In nucleotides, the CDR3 is TGTGCCATCAGTACCGGGACAGATAATACCTACGAGCAGTACTTC. As protein: CAISTGTDNTYEQYF.

The chain combines TRBV7-2 with TRBJ2-1, with 10 bases identical to TRBD2. The CDR3 is made up of 19 amino acids. Germline CDR1 is SGHTA and CDR2 is FQGNSA. Trimming took 1 base from V and 5 from J; bases not matched to a gene: 14. The CDR3 loop is CASSLVGWVTSGTHNEQFF. DNA of the CDR3: TGTGCCAGCAGCTTAGTCGGTTGGGTCACTAGCGGGACCCACAATGAGCAGTTCTTC.

This clonotype was found a few times. This may be a read error: a much more frequent sequence differs by one nucleotide. The chain is built from TRBV6-5 and TRBJ1-1, with a weak D call TRBD1 (5 bases). Trimming took off 5 bases at V and 3 bases at J, with 10 bases between the two ends. The CDR3 spans 13 residues. Germline lookup yields CDR1 MNHEY and CDR2 SVGAGI. This CDR3 is CASSPDSDTEAFF. DNA for the CDR3: TGTGCCAGCAGTCCCGACAGTGACACTGAAGCTTTCTTT.

This clonotype is large (0.1 to 1%) by share. V and J are TRBV24-1 and TRBJ1-2, with D hard to call. The germline CDR1 and CDR2 sequences are KGHDR and SFDVKD. V gave up 5 bases and J gave up 2 bases, with 5 bases separating them. CDR3 size: 12 residues. CDR3 in DNA: TGTGCCACCAGTGGAGACAACTATGGCTACACCTTC. It specifies CATSGDNYGYTF.

The J gene is TRBJ1-1, the V gene TRBV2; the match to TRBD1 covers 8 bases. Per germline, CDR1 SNHLY and CDR2 FYNNEI. Trimming took 4 bases from V and 5 from J; bases not matched to a gene: 0. The CDR3 sequence is 12 residues long. The CDR3 here is CASSGQGTEAFF. The CDR3 DNA is TGTGCCAGCAGTGGACAGGGGACTGAAGCTTTCTTT.

The sample holds one count of this clonotype. Since a much larger clone is just one base distant, this may be a read error. As the CDR3 is not closed by the conserved phenylalanine or tryptophan, this likely results from a read error. J is TRBJ2-2 and V is TRBV30, with TRBD1 matching over 9 bases. The CDR3 has 15 residues. With V trimmed by 2 bases and J by 5 bases, 6 bases remained unmatched. Germline CDR1 is GTSNPN and CDR2 is SVGIG (reference sequence). Here the CDR3 reads CAWSFRDRVTGELFL. The CDR3, as DNA: TGTGCCTGGAGTTTCCGGGACAGGGTGACCGGGGAGCTGTTTCTT.

This clonotype is categorized as medium-sized (0.01 to 0.1%). V is TRBV4-1 and J is TRBJ2-7; the D gene is possibly TRBD1 (5 bases). The CDR3 has 16 amino acids. V was shortened by 0 bases and J by 0 bases, with 12 bases between the two germline ends. Germline CDR1 reads MGHRA; CDR2 reads YSYEKL. The DNA for the CDR3 is TGCGCCAGCAGCCAAGATGACAGATCGCGCTCCTACGAGCAGTACTTC. Translating it yields CASSQDDRSRSYEQYF.

This clonotype was counted ten times or more. This may be a read error, as it is one base from a much larger clone. The chain uses TRBV6-5 and TRBJ2-7, with unresolved D. Germline V lookup: CDR1 MNHEY, CDR2 SVGAGI. The CDR3 consists of 14 residues. Trimming pared 6 bases from V and 2 bases from J, leaving 14 bases between. CDR3 sequence reads: CASSLFGAPYEQYF. In DNA, the CDR3 is TGTGCCAGCAGCCTGTTCGGAGCGCCCTACGAGCAGTACTTC.